This T cell receptor beta chain was observed in a study of somatic mutations in cytotoxic T cells in rheumatoid arthritis (dated by TCRdb to 2016 to 2017). Context from the whole study: Patient peripheral blood (about 29 ml EDTA) was drawn right after diagnosis and before any treatment started. The study asked whether expanded CD8+ T-cell clones in newly diagnosed, untreated rheumatoid arthritis carry somatic mutations, and used TCRB deep sequencing to characterize clonality. Some V beta antibody-stained T-cell populations were flow-sorted on a FACSAria II or Sony SH800 at nearly 100% purity, and sorted V beta1+ cells also underwent TCRB sequencing. For roughly 63 rheumatoid arthritis patients and fewer than 25 healthy controls, TCRB deep sequencing was carried out. The median ages of the patient and control groups were essentially identical.

From its cysteine to its phenylalanine, the CDR3 spans 17 amino acids. The read is trimmed to its CDR3 DNA, 51 bases read in frame from base 1. Sequences SGDLS (CDR1) and YYNGEE (CDR2) are obtained from the germline V gene. V and J are trimmed by 4 bases and 2 bases, and the gene matches miss 12 bases of the junction. Regarding this clone: What antigen it recognizes has not been identified. Per-base qualities were not stored, and no clone one base away is much larger.

On an AutoMACS, CD4+ and CD8+ cells were isolated via positive magnetic bead selection, and their purity was verified by flow cytometry. A TCR V beta antibody panel was used in flow cytometry to screen first for clonal expansions, which were then characterized by TCRB deep sequencing of sorted CD8+ fractions. Ficoll-Paque PLUS density gradient separation was used to isolate peripheral blood mononuclear cells. DNA was extracted from CD4-enriched, CD8-enriched or PBMC samples with Nucleospin Tissue or Tissue XS kits and quantified with a Qubit 2.0 fluorometer. General conclusions and limits of the study: Rheumatoid arthritis patients and age-matched healthy controls did not significantly differ in CD8+ T-cell clonality. The slight underrepresentation of TRBV07 in patients was not corrected for multiple comparisons. In about an eighth of the roughly 65 patients, more than 20% of CD8+ cells belonged to the largest CD8+ clone, while several identical CD8+ TCRB sequences were shared between blood and synovial fluid. In patients, CD8+ clonality rose with age (Spearman r of about 0.51), which was not the case in healthy controls. Viral specificity could not be ruled out by absence from virus-specific databases, and the antigen targets of the expanded CD8+ clones remained unknown.

The immunoSEQ assay was applied to genomic DNA for TCRB CDR3 sequencing. The authors processed their data as follows. Published virus-specific TCRB sequences were compared with patient CD8+ clones larger than 1%, and only a few matches were found. Analyses were restricted to productive TCRB rearrangements. Defining a clone by its unique TCRB CDR3 sequence, the study calculated clonality as a productive clonality index derived from Shannon entropy. The template counts of each clone relative to the total templates per sample were used to calculate repertoire overlap between two samples. A correlation with a Spearman r of over 0.55 was found between V-gene usage by flow cytometry and V-gene usage by TCRB sequencing. TCRdb carries this immuneACCESS record with in-frame sequences only. Its versions omit some clonotypes, under half of them owing to an unresolved V gene in the studies checked, with the rest unexplained. Clone size and the V and J calls come from that table; the DNA yielded D and trimming. Present in this sample are around 3,200 clones, about 80% of which were seen just once. The ten largest clones take up roughly 65% of the sample.

Rearrangement joined TRBV9 to TRBJ2-3, with 8 central nucleotides matching TRBD2. Sequencing was carried out using CD8+ T cells sorted from blood. The receptor was derived from a man in his forties with rheumatoid arthritis. The nucleotides are TGTGCCAGCAGCTCTCGCGGAACTAGCGGATTCACAGATACGCAGTATTTT. Translated, this gives CASSSRGTSGFTDTQYF.